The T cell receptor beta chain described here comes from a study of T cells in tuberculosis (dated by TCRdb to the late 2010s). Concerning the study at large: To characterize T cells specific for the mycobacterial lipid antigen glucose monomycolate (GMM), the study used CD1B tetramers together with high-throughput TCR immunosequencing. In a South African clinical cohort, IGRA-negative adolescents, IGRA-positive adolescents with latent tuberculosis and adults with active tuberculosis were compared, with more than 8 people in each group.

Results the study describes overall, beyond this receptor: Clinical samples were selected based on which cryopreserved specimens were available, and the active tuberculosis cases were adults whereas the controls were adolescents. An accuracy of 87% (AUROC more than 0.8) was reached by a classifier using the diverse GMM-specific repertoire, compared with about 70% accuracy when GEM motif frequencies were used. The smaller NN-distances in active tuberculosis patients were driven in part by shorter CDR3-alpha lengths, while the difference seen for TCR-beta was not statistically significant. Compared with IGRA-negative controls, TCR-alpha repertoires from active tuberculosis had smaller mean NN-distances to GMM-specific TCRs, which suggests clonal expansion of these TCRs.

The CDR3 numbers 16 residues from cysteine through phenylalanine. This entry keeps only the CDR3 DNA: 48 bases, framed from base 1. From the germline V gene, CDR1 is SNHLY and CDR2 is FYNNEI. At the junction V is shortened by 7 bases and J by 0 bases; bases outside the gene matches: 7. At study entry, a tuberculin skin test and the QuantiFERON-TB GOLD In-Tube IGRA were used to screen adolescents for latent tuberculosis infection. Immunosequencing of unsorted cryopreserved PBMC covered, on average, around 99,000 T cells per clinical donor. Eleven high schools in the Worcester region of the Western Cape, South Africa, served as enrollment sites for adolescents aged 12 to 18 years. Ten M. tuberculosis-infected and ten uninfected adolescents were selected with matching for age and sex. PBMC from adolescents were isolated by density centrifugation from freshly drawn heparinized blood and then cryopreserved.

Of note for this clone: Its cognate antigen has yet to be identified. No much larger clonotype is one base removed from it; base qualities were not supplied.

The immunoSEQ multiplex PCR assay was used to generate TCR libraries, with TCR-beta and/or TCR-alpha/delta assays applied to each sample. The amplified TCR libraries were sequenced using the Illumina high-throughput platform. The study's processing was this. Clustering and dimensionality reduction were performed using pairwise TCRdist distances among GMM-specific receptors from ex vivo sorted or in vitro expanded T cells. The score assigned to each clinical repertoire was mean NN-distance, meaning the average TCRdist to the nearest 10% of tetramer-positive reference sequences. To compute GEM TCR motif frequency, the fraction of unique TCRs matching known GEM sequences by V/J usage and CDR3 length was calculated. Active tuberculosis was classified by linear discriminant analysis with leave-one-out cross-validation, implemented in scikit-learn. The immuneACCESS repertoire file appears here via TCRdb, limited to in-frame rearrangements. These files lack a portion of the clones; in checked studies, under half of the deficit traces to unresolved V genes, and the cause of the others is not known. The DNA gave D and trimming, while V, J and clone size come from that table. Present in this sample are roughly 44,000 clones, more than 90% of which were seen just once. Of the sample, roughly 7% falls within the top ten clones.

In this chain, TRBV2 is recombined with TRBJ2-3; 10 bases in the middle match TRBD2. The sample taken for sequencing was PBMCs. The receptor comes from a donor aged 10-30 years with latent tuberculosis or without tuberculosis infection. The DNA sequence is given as TGTGCCAGCATACTAGCGGGGACCCATAGCACAGATACGCAGTATTTT. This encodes CASILAGTHSTDTQYF.